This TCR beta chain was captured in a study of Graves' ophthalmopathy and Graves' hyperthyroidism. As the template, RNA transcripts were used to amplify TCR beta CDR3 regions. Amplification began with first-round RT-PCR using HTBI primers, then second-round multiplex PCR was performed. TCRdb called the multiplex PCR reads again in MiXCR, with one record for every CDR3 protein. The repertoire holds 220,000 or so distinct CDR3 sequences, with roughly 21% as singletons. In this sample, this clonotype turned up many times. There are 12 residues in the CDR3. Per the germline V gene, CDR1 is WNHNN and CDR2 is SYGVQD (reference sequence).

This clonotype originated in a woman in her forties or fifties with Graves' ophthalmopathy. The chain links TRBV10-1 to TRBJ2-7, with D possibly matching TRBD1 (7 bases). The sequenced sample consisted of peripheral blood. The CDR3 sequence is CRYRGLFYEQYF. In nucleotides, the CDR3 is TGCCGATACAGGGGACTCTTTTACGAGCAGTACTTC.